This TCR beta chain was captured by sequencing in a study of synovial regulatory T cells in juvenile arthritis. Study summary: Treatments: a few naive, six or seven methotrexate, one methotrexate plus infliximab, one unknown.

HLA-DR+ Treg cells made up the iaTreg subset. Donors were around eleven juvenile idiopathic arthritis patients with active disease, 3 polyarticular and 8 oligoarticular. Produced via immunoSEQ multiplex PCR; TCRdb's table is partial and in-frame only. The sample has approximately 970 clones, and its top ten clones hold roughly 3.3%. By frequency, this clone is medium-sized. Its target is unknown. This CDR3 comprises 13 residues. The DNA is not on file. Germline V lookup: CDR1 LNHDA, CDR2 SQIVND (reference sequence). Study results and caveats: TCR diversity was lower in inflammation-associated blood Treg cells than in other blood Treg cells.

Material: Treg cells from blood. Subset meaning: HLA-DR+ inflammation-associated blood Treg cells. This TCR was recovered from a donor younger than 30 with juvenile idiopathic arthritis. The chain employs TRBV19 and TRBJ2-2. CDR3 loop: CASKVPYTGELFF. Based on the CDR3 plus reference TRBV19 and TRBJ2-2, the full variable domain is DGGITQSPKYLFRKEGQNVTLSCEQNLNHDAMYWYRQDPGQGLRLIYYSQIVNDFQKGDIAEGYSVSREKKESFPLTVTSAQKNPTAFYLCASKVPYTGELFFGEGSRLTVL.